The T cell receptor beta chain described here comes from a study of cytomegalovirus exposure and HLA in healthy donors. Notes on this clone: Antigen specificity is unknown.

Trimming took 5 bases from V and 3 from J, leaving 16 bases between them. The CDR3 sequence is 15 residues long. Germline V lookup: CDR1 MGHDK, CDR2 SYGVNS. The PCR made use of 60 Vbeta and 13 Jbeta primers. The assay was immunoSEQ multiplex PCR, and TCRdb's table has in-frame clones only and misses some. The profile covers some 190,000 clones, with around 75% appearing a single time and roughly 1.4% taken by the ten largest. Study findings and constraints: Rarity marked most TCR sequences, yet some public TCRs occurred in many donors.

Sequenced sample: PBMCs. The clonotype comes from a woman in her forties or fifties in good health and CMV-seronegative. V is TRBV25-1 and J is TRBJ1-1; no clear D gene. The CDR3 DNA follows: TGTGCCAGCAGTCCAAAGAGGAGGTCGGACACTGAAGCTTTCTTT. Residues: CASSPKRRSDTEAFF.